Below are 8 T cell receptor beta chains sequenced from a single sample in a study of blood T cell repertoires in COVID-19. TCRdb's table, derived via immunoSEQ multiplex PCR, lists solely in-frame clones and lacks some. The sample carries some 23,000 clones, approximately 88% recorded once. The material sequenced was peripheral blood. These receptors all come from a human donor with active COVID-19. The donor label of this sample is uncertain.

The rearrangement links TRBV4-2 to TRBJ2-1, with 10 nucleotides matching TRBD2. The CDR3 totals 17 residues. Germline CDR1 is LGHNA and CDR2 is YNFKEQ. The V and J ends lost 1 base and 2 bases, in that order; junction bases with no gene match: 5. CDR3 in amino acids: CASSQGSSGGPYNEQFF. The CDR3 DNA sequence: TGTGCCAGCAGCCAAGGCTCTAGCGGGGGACCCTACAATGAGCAGTTCTTC.

The rearrangement joins TRBV4-1 to TRBJ2-7, with TRBD2 identical over 12 bases. This CDR3 is built from 16 residues. CDR1 and CDR2 (germline): MGHRA, YSYEKL. V lost 4 bases and J lost 2; bases outside the gene matches: 6. CDR3 nucleotide sequence: TGCGCCAGCAGCCTCCGGACTAGCGGGGATCCCTACGAGCAGTACTTC. Translating gives CASSLRTSGDPYEQYF.

The chain has TRBV7-2 and TRBJ1-2; 7 bases match TRBD1. Trimming at V came to 2 bases and at J to 4 bases, leaving 1 base not matched to a gene. This CDR3 has 13 residues. Germline V gives CDR1 SGHTA, CDR2 FQGNSA. CDR3 bases: TGTGCCAGCAGCTTACCAGGGGGCTATGGCTACACCTTC. Translating it yields CASSLPGGYGYTF.

This clone is classed as medium-sized. This chain joins TRBV4-3 and TRBJ1-4; no clear D. Trimming removed 4 bases at V and 0 bases at J, with 9 bases between. CDR1 and CDR2 (germline): LGHNA, YSLEER. The CDR3 contains 15 residues. Written as DNA, the CDR3 is TGCGCCAGCAGCCTCGAACTTGCAACTAATGAAAAACTGTTTTTT. Translating gives CASSLELATNEKLFF.

This chain joins TRBV18 and TRBJ2-6; D unclear. CDR1 and CDR2 from the germline V gene are KGHSH and LQKENI. Trimming stripped 0 bases from V and 2 bases from J, with 5 bases between. The CDR3 has 15 amino acids. This CDR3 reads CASSPPQAGANVLTF. CDR3 sequence (DNA): TGTGCCAGCTCACCACCCCAGGCTGGGGCCAACGTCCTGACTTTC.

J is TRBJ1-2 and V is TRBV11-2; the match to TRBD1 covers 10 bases. This CDR3 spans 14 amino acids. J was trimmed by 3 bases and V by 7 bases; bases with no gene match: 5. Germline assignment: CDR1 SGHAT and CDR2 FQNNGV. This chain's CDR3 is CASKPGTGDYGYTF. CDR3 bases: TGTGCCAGCAAACCCGGGACAGGGGACTATGGCTACACCTTC.

The chain joins TRBV11-3 to TRBJ2-7; D remains ambiguous. CDR1 and CDR2 from the germline V gene are SGHNT and YENEEA. CDR3 length equals 11 residues. V was clipped by 2 bases and J by 5 bases, with 4 bases between them. CDR3 nucleotide sequence: TGTGCCAGCAGCTTATCTAACGAGCAGTACTTC. The encoded protein is CASSLSNEQYF.

By share, this clone counts as medium-sized. V gene TRBV27 combines with J gene TRBJ1-1; D is uncertain. Germline V gene lookup returns CDR1 MNHEY and CDR2 SMNVEV (reference sequence). With 6 bases removed from V and 3 bases from J, the gap between germline ends came to 5 bases. CDR3 length: 11 amino acids. DNA for the CDR3: TGTGCCAGCAGATCCGACACTGAAGCTTTCTTT. Its translation is CASRSDTEAFF.